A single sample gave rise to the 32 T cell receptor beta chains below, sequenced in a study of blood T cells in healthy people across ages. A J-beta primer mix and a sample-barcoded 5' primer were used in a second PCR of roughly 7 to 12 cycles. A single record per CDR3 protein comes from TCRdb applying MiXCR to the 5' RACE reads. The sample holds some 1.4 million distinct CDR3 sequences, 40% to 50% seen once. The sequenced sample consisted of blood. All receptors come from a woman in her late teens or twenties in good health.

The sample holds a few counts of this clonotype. CDR3 protein: CSAQFLRAQHNEQFF. CDR3 coding DNA: TGCAGTGCCCAGTTTCTACGGGCCCAACACAATGAGCAGTTCTTC. The genes are TRBV20-1 and TRBJ2-1; no clear D. The germline gives CDR1 DFQATT, CDR2 SNEGSKA (reference sequence). This CDR3 contains 15 residues. Trimming pared 6 bases from V and 5 bases from J, leaving 20 bases between.

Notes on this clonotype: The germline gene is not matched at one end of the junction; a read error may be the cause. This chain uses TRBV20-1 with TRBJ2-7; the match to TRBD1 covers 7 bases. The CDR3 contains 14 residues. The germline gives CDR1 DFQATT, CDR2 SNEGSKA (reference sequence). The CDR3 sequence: CSARDRVGHYEQYF. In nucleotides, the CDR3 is TGCAGTGCGAGAGACAGGGTGGGGCACTACGAGCAGTACTTC.

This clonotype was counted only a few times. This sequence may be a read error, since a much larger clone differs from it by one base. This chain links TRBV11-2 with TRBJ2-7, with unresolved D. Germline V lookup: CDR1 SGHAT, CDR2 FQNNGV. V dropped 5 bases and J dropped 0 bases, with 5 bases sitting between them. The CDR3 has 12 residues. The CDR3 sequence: CASSTRSYEQYF. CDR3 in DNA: TGTGCCAGCAGCACCCGCTCCTACGAGCAGTACTTC.

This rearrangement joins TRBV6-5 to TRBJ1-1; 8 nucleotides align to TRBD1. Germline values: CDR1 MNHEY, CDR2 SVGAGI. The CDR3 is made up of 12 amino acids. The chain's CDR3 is CVTQGAVTEAFF. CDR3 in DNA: TGTGTCACCCAGGGGGCAGTCACTGAAGCTTTCTTT.

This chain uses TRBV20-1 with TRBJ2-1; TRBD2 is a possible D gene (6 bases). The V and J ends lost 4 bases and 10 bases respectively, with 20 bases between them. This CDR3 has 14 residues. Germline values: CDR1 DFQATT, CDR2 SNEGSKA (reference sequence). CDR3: CSAIRGDSSYEQFF. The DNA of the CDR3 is TGCAGTGCTATCCGCGGGGATTCCTCCTACGAGCAGTTCTTC.

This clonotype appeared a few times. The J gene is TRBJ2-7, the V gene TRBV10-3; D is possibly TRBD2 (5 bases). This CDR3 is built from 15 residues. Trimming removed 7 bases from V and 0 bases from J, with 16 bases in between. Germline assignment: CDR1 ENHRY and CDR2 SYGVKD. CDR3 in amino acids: CAITTSPGSSYEQYF. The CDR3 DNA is TGTGCCATCACCACGAGCCCGGGGAGCTCCTACGAGCAGTACTTC.

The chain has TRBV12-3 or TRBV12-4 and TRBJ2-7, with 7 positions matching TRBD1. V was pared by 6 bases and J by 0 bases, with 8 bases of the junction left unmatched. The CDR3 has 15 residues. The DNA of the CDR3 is TGTGCCAGCAGACCGACAGGGTCCAGCTCCTACGAGCAGTACTTC. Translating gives CASRPTGSSSYEQYF.

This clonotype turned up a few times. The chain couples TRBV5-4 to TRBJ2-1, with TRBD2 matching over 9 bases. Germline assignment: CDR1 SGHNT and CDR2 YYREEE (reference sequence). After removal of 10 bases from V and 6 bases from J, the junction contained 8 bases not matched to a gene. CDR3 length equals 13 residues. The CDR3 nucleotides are TGTGCCTGGAGGGGACTAGCCGGCAATGAGCAGTTCTTC. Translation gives CAWRGLAGNEQFF.

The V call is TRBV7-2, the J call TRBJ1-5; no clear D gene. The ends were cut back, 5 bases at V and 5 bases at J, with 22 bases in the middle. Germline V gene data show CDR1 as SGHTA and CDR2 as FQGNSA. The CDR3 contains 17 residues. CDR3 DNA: TGTGCCAGCAGCGTCCGCAGCGGGGTACGACGGGATCAGCCCCAGCATTTT. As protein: CASSVRSGVRRDQPQHF.

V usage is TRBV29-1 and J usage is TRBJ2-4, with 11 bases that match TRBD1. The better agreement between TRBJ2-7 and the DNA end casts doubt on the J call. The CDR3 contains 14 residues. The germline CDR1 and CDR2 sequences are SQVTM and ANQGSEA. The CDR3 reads CSVGEGQGEGEQYF. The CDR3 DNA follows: TGCAGCGTTGGTGAGGGACAGGGGGAGGGCGAGCAGTACTTC.

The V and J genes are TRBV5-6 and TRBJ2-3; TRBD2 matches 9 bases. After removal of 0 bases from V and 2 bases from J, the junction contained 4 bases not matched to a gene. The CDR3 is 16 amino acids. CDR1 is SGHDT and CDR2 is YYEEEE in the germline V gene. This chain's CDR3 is CASSLETSGFTDTQYF. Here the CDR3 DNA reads TGTGCCAGCAGCTTGGAAACTAGCGGGTTCACAGATACGCAGTATTTT.

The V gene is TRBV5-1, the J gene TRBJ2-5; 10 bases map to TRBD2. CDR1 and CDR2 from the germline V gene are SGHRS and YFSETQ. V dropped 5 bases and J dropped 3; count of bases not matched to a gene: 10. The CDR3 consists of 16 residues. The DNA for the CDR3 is TGCGCCAGCAGTTGGAGCACTAGCGGGATTAAAGAGACCCAGTACTTC. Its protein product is CASSWSTSGIKETQYF.

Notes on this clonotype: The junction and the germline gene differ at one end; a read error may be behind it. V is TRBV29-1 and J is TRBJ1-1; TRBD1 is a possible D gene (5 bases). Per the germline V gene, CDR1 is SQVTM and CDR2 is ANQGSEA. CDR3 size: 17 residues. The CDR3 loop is CSVEDLGHRLMNTEAFF. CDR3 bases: TGTAGCGTTGAAGATCTCGGACACCGACTTATGAACACTGAAGCTTTCTTT. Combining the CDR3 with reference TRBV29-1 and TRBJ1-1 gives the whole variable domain SAVISQKPSRDICQRGTSLTIQCQVDSQVTMMFWYRQQPGQSLTLIATANQGSEATYESGFVIDKFPISRPNLTFSTLTVSNMSPEDSSIYLCSVEDLGHRLMNTEAFFGQGTRLTVV.

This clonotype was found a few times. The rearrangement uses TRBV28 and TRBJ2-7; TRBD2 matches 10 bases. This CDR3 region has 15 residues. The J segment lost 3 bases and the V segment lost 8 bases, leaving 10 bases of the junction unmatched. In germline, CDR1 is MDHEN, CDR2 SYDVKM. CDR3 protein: CASCVSGGPYYEQYF. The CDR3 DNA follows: TGTGCCAGCTGCGTTAGCGGGGGGCCCTACTACGAGCAGTACTTC. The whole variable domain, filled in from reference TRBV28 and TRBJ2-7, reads DVKVTQSSRYLVKRTGEKVFLECVQDMDHENMFWYRQDPGLGLRLIYFSYDVKMKEKGDIPEGYSVSREKKERFSLILESASTNQTSMYLCASCVSGGPYYEQYFGPGTRLTVT.

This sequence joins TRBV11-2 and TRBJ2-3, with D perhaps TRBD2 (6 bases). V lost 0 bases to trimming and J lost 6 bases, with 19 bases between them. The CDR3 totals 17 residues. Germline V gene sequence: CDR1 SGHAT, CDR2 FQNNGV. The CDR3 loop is CASSLDIRRGVGDTQYF. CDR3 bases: TGTGCCAGCAGCTTAGATATAAGACGCGGGGTAGGGGATACGCAGTATTTT.

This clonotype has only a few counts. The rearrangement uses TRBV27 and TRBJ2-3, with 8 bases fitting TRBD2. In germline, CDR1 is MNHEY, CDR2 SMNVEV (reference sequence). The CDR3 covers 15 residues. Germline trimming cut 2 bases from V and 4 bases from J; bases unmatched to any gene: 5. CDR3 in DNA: TGTGCCAGCAGTTTACTAGCGGGCTTCGCAGATACGCAGTATTTT. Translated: CASSLLAGFADTQYF.

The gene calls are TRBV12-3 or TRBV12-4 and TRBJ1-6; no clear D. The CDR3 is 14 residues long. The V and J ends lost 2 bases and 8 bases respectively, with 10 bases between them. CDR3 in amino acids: CASSLTARDSPLHF. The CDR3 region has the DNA TGTGCCAGCAGTTTAACGGCGAGGGATTCACCCCTCCACTTT.

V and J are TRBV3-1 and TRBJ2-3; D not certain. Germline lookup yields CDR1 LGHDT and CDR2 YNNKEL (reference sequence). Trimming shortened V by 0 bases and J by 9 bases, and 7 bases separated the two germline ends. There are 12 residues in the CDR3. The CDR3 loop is CASSQEARTQYF. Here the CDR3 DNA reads TGTGCCAGCAGCCAAGAAGCCCGCACGCAGTATTTT.

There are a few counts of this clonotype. The CDR3 DNA reads as TGTGCCAGCAGTTACGCAGTGGACAGGGGTGGCTACACCTTC. Protein: CASSYAVDRGGYTF. The V gene is TRBV6-6, the J gene TRBJ1-2; 9 nucleotides agree with TRBD1. CDR3 length: 14 residues. V trimming: 2 bases; J trimming: 7 bases; junction bases outside the gene matches: 5. Germline CDR1 is MNHNY and CDR2 is SVGAGI (reference sequence).

The CDR3 loop reads CASSVAAGLTDTQYF. The CDR3 DNA sequence: TGTGCCAGCAGCGTAGCAGCGGGCCTCACAGATACGCAGTATTTT. This chain joins TRBV9 and TRBJ2-3; TRBD2 is a possible D gene (6 bases). The V gene's germline CDR1 is SGDLS and CDR2 YYNGEE. CDR3 length: 15 amino acids. The V end lost 0 bases, the J end lost 2 bases, and 10 bases lay between the germline ends.

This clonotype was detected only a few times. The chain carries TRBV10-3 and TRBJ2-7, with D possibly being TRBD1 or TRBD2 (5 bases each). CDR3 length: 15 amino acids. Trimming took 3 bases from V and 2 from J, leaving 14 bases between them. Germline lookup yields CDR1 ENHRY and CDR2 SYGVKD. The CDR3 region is CAISDLTGATYEQYF. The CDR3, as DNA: TGTGCCATCAGTGACCTTACCGGGGCCACCTACGAGCAGTACTTC.

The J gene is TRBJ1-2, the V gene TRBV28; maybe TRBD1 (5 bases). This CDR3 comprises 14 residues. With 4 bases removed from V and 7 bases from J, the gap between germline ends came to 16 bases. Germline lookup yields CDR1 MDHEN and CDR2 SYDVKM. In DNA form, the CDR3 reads TGTGCCAGCAGTTCCGGGACCCTGTCGTCTGGCTACACCTTC. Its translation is CASSSGTLSSGYTF.

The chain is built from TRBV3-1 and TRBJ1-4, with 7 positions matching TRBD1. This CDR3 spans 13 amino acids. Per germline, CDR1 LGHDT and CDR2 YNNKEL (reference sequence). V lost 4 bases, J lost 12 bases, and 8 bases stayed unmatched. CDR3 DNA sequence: TGTGCCAGCAGCCGCCGGGACAGAGGGCAACTGTTTTTT. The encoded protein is CASSRRDRGQLFF.

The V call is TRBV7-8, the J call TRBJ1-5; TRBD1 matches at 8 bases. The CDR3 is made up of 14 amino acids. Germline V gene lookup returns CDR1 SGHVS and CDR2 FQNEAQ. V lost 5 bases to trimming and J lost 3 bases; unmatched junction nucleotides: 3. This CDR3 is CASSKTGVNQPQHF. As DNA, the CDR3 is TGTGCCAGCAGCAAGACAGGGGTCAATCAGCCCCAGCATTTT.

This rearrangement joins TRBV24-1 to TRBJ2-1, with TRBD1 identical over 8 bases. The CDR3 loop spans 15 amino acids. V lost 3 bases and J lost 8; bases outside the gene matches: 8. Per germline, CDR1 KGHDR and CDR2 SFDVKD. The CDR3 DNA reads TGTGCCACCAGTGATCAAGGACAGGGTAAGGATGAGCAGTTCTTC. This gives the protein CATSDQGQGKDEQFF.

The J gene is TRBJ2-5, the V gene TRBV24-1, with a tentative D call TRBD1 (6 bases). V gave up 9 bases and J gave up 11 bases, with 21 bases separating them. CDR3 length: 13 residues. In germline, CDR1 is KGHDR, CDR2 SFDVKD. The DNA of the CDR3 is TGTGCCACCGGGCAGGGGTCGAACAATGAGCAGTACTTC. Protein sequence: CATGQGSNNEQYF.

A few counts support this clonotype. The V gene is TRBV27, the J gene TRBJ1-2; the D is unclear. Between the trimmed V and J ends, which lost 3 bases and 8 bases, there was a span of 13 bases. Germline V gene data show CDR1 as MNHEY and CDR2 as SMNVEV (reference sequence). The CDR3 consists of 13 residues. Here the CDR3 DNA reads TGTGCCAGCAGTTTGGGCGCCGCGGGAGGCTACACCTTC. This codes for CASSLGAAGGYTF.

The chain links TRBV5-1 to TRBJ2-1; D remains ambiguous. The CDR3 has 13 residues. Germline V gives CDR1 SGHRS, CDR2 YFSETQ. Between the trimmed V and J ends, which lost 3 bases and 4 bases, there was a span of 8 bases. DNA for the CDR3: TGCGCCAGCAGCTGTGTAGGATACAATGAGCAGTTCTTC. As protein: CASSCVGYNEQFF.

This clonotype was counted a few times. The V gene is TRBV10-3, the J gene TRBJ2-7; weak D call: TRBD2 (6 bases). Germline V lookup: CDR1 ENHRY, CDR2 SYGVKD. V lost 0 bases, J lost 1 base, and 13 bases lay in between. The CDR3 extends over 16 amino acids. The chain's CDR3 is CAISESPRLGSYEQYF. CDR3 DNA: TGTGCCATCAGTGAGTCGCCCCGACTAGGGTCCTACGAGCAGTACTTC.

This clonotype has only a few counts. The DNA for the CDR3 is TGTGCCAGCAGCCAAGGGACTTTAAAGGGCCACGAGCAGTACTTC. It is translated as CASSQGTLKGHEQYF. The V and J genes are TRBV3-1 and TRBJ2-7, with D possibly being TRBD2 (5 bases). The CDR3 has 15 amino acids. In germline, CDR1 is LGHDT, CDR2 YNNKEL (reference sequence). Trimming cost V 1 base and J 5 bases, with 15 bases left between them.

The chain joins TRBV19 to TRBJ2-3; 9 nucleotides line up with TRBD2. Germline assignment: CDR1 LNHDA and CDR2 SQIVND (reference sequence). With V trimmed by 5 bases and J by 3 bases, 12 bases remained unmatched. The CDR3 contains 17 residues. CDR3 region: CASSGWIAGDGTDTQYF. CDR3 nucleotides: TGTGCCAGTAGTGGTTGGATAGCGGGAGACGGTACAGATACGCAGTATTTT.

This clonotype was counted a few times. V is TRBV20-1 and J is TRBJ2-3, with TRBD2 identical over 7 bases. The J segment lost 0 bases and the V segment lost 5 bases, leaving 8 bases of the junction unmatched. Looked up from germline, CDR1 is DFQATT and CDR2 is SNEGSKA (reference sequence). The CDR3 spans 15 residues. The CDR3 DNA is TGCAGTGCTCCCGAGAGCGGGACTAGCACAGATACGCAGTATTTT. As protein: CSAPESGTSTDTQYF.